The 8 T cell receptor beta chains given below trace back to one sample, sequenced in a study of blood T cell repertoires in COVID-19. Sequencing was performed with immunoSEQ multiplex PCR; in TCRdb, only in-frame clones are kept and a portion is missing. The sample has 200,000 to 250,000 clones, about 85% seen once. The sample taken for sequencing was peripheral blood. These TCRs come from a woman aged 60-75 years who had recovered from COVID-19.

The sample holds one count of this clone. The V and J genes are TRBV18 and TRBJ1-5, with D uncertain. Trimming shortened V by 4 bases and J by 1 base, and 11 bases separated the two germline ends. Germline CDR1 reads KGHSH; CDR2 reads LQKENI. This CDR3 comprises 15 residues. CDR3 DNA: TGTGCCAGCTCACGATATGAGCGGAGCAATCAGCCCCAGCATTTT. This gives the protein CASSRYERSNQPQHF. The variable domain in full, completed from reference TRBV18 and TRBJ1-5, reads NAGVMQNPRHLVRRRGQEARLRCSPMKGHSHVYWYRQLPEEGLKFMVYLQKENIIDESGMPKERFSAEFPKEGPSILRIQQVVRGDSAAYFCASSRYERSNQPQHFGDGTRLSIL.

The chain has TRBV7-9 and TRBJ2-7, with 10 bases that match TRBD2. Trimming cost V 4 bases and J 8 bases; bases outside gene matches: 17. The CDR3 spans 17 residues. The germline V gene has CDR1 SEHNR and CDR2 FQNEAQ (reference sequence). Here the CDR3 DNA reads TGTGCCAGCAGCTCGGCGTTCGGACTAGCGGACTACGTGCAGCAGTACTTC. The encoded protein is CASSSAFGLADYVQQYF. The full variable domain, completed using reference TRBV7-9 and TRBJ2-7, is DTGVSQNPRHKITKRGQNVTFRCDPISEHNRLYWYRQTLGQGPEFLTYFQNEAQLEKSRLLSDRFSAERPKGSFSTLEIQRTEQGDSAMYLCASSSAFGLADYVQQYFGPGTRLTVT.

CDR3 protein: CASSSTGGPNEKLFF. The CDR3 nucleotides are TGTGCCAGCAGTTCCACAGGGGGTCCTAATGAAAAACTGTTTTTT. This chain links TRBV28 with TRBJ1-4, with TRBD1 identical over 8 bases. The V and J ends lost 4 bases and 3 bases, in that order; junction bases with no gene match: 4. This CDR3 spans 15 amino acids. Germline V lookup: CDR1 MDHEN, CDR2 SYDVKM.

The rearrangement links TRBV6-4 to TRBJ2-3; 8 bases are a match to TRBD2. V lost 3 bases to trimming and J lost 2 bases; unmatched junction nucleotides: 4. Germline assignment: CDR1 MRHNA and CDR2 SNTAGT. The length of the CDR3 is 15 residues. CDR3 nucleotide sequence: TGTGCCAGCAGTGAAAGCGGGGGACCCACAGATACGCAGTATTTT. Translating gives CASSESGGPTDTQYF.

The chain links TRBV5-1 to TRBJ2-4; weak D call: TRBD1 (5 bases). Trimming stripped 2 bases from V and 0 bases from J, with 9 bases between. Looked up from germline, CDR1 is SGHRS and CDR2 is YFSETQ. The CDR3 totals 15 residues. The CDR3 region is CASSFQGVAKNIQYF. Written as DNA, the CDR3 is TGCGCCAGCAGCTTTCAAGGGGTAGCCAAAAACATTCAGTACTTC.

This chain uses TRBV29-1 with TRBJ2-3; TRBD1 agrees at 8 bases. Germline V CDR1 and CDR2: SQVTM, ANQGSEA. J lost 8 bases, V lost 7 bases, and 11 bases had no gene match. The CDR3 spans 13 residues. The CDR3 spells CSDLLTGGSTQYF. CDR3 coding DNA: TGCAGCGACCTTCTCACAGGGGGGAGTACGCAGTATTTT.

The CDR3 loop reads CASSIGPGVETQYF. CDR3 bases: TGTGCCAGTAGTATTGGCCCGGGGGTGGAGACCCAGTACTTC. The V gene is TRBV19, the J gene TRBJ2-5, with D possibly being TRBD2 (6 bases). Germline loops: CDR1 LNHDA, CDR2 SQIVND (reference sequence). This CDR3 is 14 amino acids long. V was clipped by 3 bases and J by 5 bases, with 13 bases between them.

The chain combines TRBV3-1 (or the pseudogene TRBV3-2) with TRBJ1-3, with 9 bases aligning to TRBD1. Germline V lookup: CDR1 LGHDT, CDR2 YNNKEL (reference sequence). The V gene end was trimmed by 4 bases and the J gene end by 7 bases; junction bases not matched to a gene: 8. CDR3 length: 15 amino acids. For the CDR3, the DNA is TGTGCCAGCAGCCCTCCGGGACAGGGAGGCAACACCATATATTTT. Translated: CASSPPGQGGNTIYF.